Each of the 12 T cell receptor beta chains below was sequenced from the same sample in a study of cytomegalovirus exposure and HLA in healthy donors. It was with 60 Vbeta and 13 Jbeta primers that the PCR ran. This table comes from immunoSEQ multiplex PCR, and its TCRdb copy is limited to in-frame clones, with some not included. The data hold over 100,000 clones, with roughly 69% observed a single time. Source material: PBMCs. These receptors were collected from a woman aged 65 to 85 in good health and CMV-seropositive.

This clone has just one count. V is TRBV7-9 and J is TRBJ2-3; D ambiguous. The length of the CDR3 is 15 residues. V was shortened by 0 bases and J by 0 bases, with 7 bases between the two germline ends. From germline, CDR1 is SEHNR and CDR2 FQNEAQ (reference sequence). In nucleotides, the CDR3 is TGTGCCAGCAGCTTAGCCCCGACAAGCACAGATACGCAGTATTTT. Translating it yields CASSLAPTSTDTQYF.

The chain is built from TRBV30 and TRBJ1-4; D is possibly TRBD1 (6 bases). This CDR3 has 13 amino acids. Trimming pared 2 bases from V and 8 bases from J, leaving 12 bases between. The germline V gene has CDR1 GTSNPN and CDR2 SVGIG (reference sequence). For the CDR3, the DNA is TGTGCCTGGAGTTACAGGGTGAAGGAAAAACTGTTTTTT. It codes for CAWSYRVKEKLFF.

V gene TRBV6-4 combines with J gene TRBJ2-4, with 7 positions matching TRBD1. CDR1 is MRHNA, CDR2 SNTAGT, per germline. The V and J ends lost 0 bases and 6 bases, in that order; junction bases with no gene match: 8. CDR3 length: 16 amino acids. The CDR3 spells CASSDSSIAGGNIQYF. The DNA of the CDR3 is TGTGCCAGCAGTGACTCGAGCATAGCAGGGGGAAACATTCAGTACTTC.

This rearrangement joins TRBV7-7 to TRBJ2-5, with 12 bases identical to TRBD2. Germline CDR1 and CDR2: SSHAT and FNYEAQ (reference sequence). V lost 3 bases, J lost 5 bases, and 4 bases stayed unmatched. This CDR3 has 15 residues. The CDR3 is CASSLGLAGGETQYF. In DNA form, the CDR3 reads TGTGCCAGCAGCTTGGGGCTAGCGGGGGGGGAGACCCAGTACTTC. Full variable domain (rest looked up from reference TRBV7-7 and TRBJ2-5): GAGVSQSPRYKVTKRGQDVTLRCDPISSHATLYWYQQALGQGPEFLTYFNYEAQPDKSGLPSDRFSAERPEGSISTLTIQRTEQRDSAMYRCASSLGLAGGETQYFGPGTRLLVL.

The rearrangement links TRBV6-1 to TRBJ2-7; 9 nucleotides agree with TRBD1. Trimming at V came to 4 bases and at J to 6 bases, leaving 13 bases not matched to a gene. In germline, CDR1 is MNHNS, CDR2 SASEGT. CDR3 length: 16 amino acids. The CDR3: CASSGPGQGYRREQYF. In nucleotides, the CDR3 is TGTGCCAGCAGTGGACCGGGACAGGGCTATCGGCGCGAGCAGTACTTC.

The chain uses TRBV4-1 and TRBJ1-2; D is perhaps TRBD1 (6 bases). Between the trimmed V and J ends, which lost 6 bases and 1 base, there was a span of 12 bases. CDR3 length: 14 residues. The V gene's germline CDR1 is MGHRA and CDR2 YSYEKL. CDR3 nucleotide sequence: TGCGCCAGCAGGGGGCAGGGGATTAACTATGGCTACACCTTC. Its translation is CASRGQGINYGYTF.

CDR3 sequence reads: CASTQNGRGGFQETQYF. CDR3 nucleotides: TGTGCCAGCACCCAAAATGGGAGGGGGGGTTTCCAAGAGACCCAGTACTTC. The rearrangement links TRBV5-4 to TRBJ2-5; D is possibly TRBD2 (7 bases). This CDR3 comprises 17 residues. Germline lookup yields CDR1 SGHNT and CDR2 YYREEE (reference sequence). V was clipped by 6 bases and J by 1 base, with 22 bases between them.

CDR3 residues: CASSQGGQGVEETQYF. CDR3 sequence (DNA): TGTGCCAGCAGCCAAGGGGGACAGGGTGTAGAAGAGACCCAGTACTTC. The rearrangement uses TRBV4-2 and TRBJ2-5; 9 bases line up with TRBD1. Per the germline V gene, CDR1 is LGHNA and CDR2 is YNFKEQ. The J segment lost 3 bases and the V segment lost 1 base, leaving 6 bases of the junction unmatched. This CDR3 is 16 amino acids long.

This clone was recorded a few times. The J gene is TRBJ2-7, the V gene TRBV9; D possibly corresponds to TRBD2 (5 bases). The ends were cut back, 4 bases at V and 2 bases at J, with 13 bases in the middle. This CDR3 region has 14 residues. Germline V CDR1 and CDR2: SGDLS, YYNGEE. This CDR3 is CASSPLGSPYEQYF. CDR3 bases: TGTGCCAGCAGCCCTCTAGGGAGTCCCTACGAGCAGTACTTC.

The CDR3 is CASSLGGQGITGELFF. CDR3 DNA sequence: TGCGCCAGCAGCTTGGGAGGACAGGGGATCACCGGGGAGCTGTTTTTT. The rearrangement links TRBV5-1 to TRBJ2-2; 9 nucleotides match TRBD1. The CDR3 loop spans 16 amino acids. V was pared by 0 bases and J by 4 bases, with 4 bases of the junction left unmatched. CDR1 SGHRS and CDR2 YFSETQ come from the germline V gene.

J is TRBJ1-1 and V is TRBV6-5; 10 bases match TRBD1. The junction had 4 bases not matched to a gene; V was cut back by 6 bases and J by 3 bases. Germline V lookup: CDR1 MNHEY, CDR2 SVGAGI. The CDR3 runs to 14 residues. CDR3 DNA sequence: TGTGCCAGCAGCCCGACAGGGGGCTACACTGAAGCTTTCTTT. Its translation: CASSPTGGYTEAFF.

V gene TRBV6-5 combines with J gene TRBJ2-7, with TRBD1 matching over 9 bases. The germline V gene has CDR1 MNHEY and CDR2 SVGAGI. The CDR3 covers 15 residues. V shed 6 bases and J 0 bases; nucleotides not matched to a gene: 6. DNA of the CDR3: TGTGCCAGCAGGGGGACAGGGATAGGCTCCTACGAGCAGTACTTC. Its protein product is CASRGTGIGSYEQYF.